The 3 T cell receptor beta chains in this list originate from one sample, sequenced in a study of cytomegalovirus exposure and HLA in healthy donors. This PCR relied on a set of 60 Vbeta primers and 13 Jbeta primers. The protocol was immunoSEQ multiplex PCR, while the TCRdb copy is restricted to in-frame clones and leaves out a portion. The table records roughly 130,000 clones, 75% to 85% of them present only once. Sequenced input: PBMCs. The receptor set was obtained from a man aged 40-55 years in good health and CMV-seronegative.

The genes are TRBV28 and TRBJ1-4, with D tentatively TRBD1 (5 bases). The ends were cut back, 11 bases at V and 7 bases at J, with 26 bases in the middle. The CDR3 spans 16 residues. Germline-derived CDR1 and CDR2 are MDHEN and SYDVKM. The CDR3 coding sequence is TGTGCCTCCGAAGGGGATTTCTCCCTCCCTAGTGAAAAACTGTTTTTT. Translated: CASEGDFSLPSEKLFF.

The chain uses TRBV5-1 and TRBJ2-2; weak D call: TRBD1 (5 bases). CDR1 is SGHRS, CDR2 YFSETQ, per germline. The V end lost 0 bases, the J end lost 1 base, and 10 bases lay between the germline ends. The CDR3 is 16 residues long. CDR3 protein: CASSLATGGNTGELFF. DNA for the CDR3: TGCGCCAGCAGCTTGGCTACAGGCGGGAACACCGGGGAGCTGTTTTTT.

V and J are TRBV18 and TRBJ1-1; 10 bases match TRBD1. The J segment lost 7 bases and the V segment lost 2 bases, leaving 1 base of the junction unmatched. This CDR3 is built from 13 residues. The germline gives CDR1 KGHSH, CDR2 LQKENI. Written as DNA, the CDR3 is TGTGCCAGCTCACCAGGACAGGGGGATGAAGCTTTCTTT. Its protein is CASSPGQGDEAFF.